The sequence of this TCR beta chain was determined in a study of blood T cell repertoires in COVID-19. The CDR3 has 15 residues. Germline CDR1 and CDR2: SGHRS and YFSETQ. V lost 0 bases and J 7 bases, leaving 11 bases between the germline ends. How the authors handled the data: Amplification of reference gene primers was used by the study to estimate nucleated cell counts. Generated by immunoSEQ multiplex PCR, the TCRdb table keeps only in-frame clones and is missing some. That table furnishes V, J and clone size, whereas the DNA furnished D and trimming. The sample includes 70,000 to 80,000 clones, approximately 89% seen only once; the top ten take approximately 4.8%.

This sequence joins TRBV5-1 and TRBJ1-6; tentative D call: TRBD1 (5 bases). The clonotype comes from a woman in her fifties or sixties with active COVID-19. Material: peripheral blood. CDR3 nucleotides: TGCGCCAGCAGCTTGGGGGACGCGGGGAATTCACCCCTCCACTTT. Encoded protein: CASSLGDAGNSPLHF.